The rows below give T cell receptor beta chains drawn from one sample of a study of T cells after yellow fever vaccination. One entry per CDR3 protein, called by TCRdb with MiXCR from the 5' RACE reads. The table lists about 75,000 distinct CDR3 sequences, under 9.5% of them singletons. The sequences come from CD8+ T cells sorted from PBMCs, collected more than 8 days after the first yellow fever vaccination. The origin of the receptors is a young man who received the YFV17D yellow fever vaccine. CDR3s include the opening cysteine and the closing phenylalanine or tryptophan. The order of the fields is J gene, V gene, clone size, D gene, CDR3 DNA, CDR3 protein. The D gene is left open where the match is weak. Size tells how often a clone was seen (once, few, many) or the class of an expanded clone, and some rows leave it out.

j_call: TRBJ2-2; v_call: TRBV6-1; clone_size: few; d_call: NA; cdr3_nt: TGTGCCAGCAGTGAAGAACTAGCGAACACCGGGGAGCTGTTTTTT; cdr3_aa: CASSEELANTGELFF
j_call: TRBJ2-1; v_call: TRBV20-1; clone_size: many; d_call: TRBD2; cdr3_nt: TGCAGTGCTACCCAGACTAGCGGGGGGGCTAATGAGCAGTTCTTC; cdr3_aa: CSATQTSGGANEQFF
j_call: TRBJ2-3; v_call: TRBV12-3/TRBV12-4; clone_size: many; d_call: NA; cdr3_nt: TGTGCCAGCAGTTTAGAACCGTTCACAGATACGCAGTATTTT; cdr3_aa: CASSLEPFTDTQYF
j_call: TRBJ2-7; v_call: TRBV6-4; clone_size: NA; d_call: NA; cdr3_nt: TGTGCCAGCAGTGCCTATACAGGGAGCTCCTACGAGCAGTACTTC; cdr3_aa: CASSAYTGSSYEQYF
j_call: TRBJ2-5; v_call: TRBV12-5; clone_size: many; d_call: NA; cdr3_nt: TGTGCTAGTGGTTTCAGCACTCAAGAGACCCAGTACTTC; cdr3_aa: CASGFSTQETQYF
j_call: TRBJ1-1; v_call: TRBV5-1; clone_size: NA; d_call: NA; cdr3_nt: TGCGCCAGCAGCCGAGACGGGGGGCTGAGCACTGAAGCTTTCTTT; cdr3_aa: CASSRDGGLSTEAFF
j_call: TRBJ2-7; v_call: TRBV24-1; clone_size: NA; d_call: NA; cdr3_nt: TGTGCCACCAGTGATTTGAAAGGGGCAGAGGGTTTTCGGGAGCAGTACTTC; cdr3_aa: CATSDLKGAEGFREQYF
j_call: TRBJ1-5; v_call: TRBV6-5; clone_size: few; d_call: NA; cdr3_nt: TGTGCCAGCAGTTACCCGGGACCGAATCAGCCCCAGCATTTT; cdr3_aa: CASSYPGPNQPQHF
j_call: TRBJ2-1; v_call: TRBV19; clone_size: NA; d_call: NA; cdr3_nt: TGTGCCAGTGGCAGGGAATTGGGCTACAATGAGCAGTTCTTC; cdr3_aa: CASGRELGYNEQFF
j_call: TRBJ2-7; v_call: TRBV5-4; clone_size: NA; d_call: TRBD2; cdr3_nt: TGTGCCAGCAGCTTGTCCGGACTAGCGGAGCAGTACTTC; cdr3_aa: CASSLSGLAEQYF
j_call: TRBJ2-1; v_call: TRBV4-2; clone_size: many; d_call: NA; cdr3_nt: TGTGCCAGCAGCCCCCAAACTCTAACGAGGCGGAATGAGCAGTTCTTC; cdr3_aa: CASSPQTLTRRNEQFF
j_call: TRBJ2-3; v_call: TRBV12-3/TRBV12-4; clone_size: many; d_call: TRBD2; cdr3_nt: TGTGCCAGCAGTTTAGTCCCGCCTAGCGGAACCACAGATACGCAGTATTTT; cdr3_aa: CASSLVPPSGTTDTQYF
j_call: TRBJ1-6; v_call: TRBV7-8; clone_size: few; d_call: NA; cdr3_nt: TGTGCCAGCGGTCTAAGCTCCTATAATTCACCCCTCCACTTT; cdr3_aa: CASGLSSYNSPLHF
j_call: TRBJ2-2; v_call: TRBV5-6; clone_size: few; d_call: TRBD2; cdr3_nt: TGTGCCAGCAGCTTGGAATGGACTAGCGGGGGGCCTAACACCGGGGAGCTGTTTTTT; cdr3_aa: CASSLEWTSGGPNTGELFF
j_call: TRBJ2-5; v_call: TRBV21-1; clone_size: many; d_call: NA; cdr3_nt: TGTGCCACCCGGGACAGGGGGAAGACCCAGTACTTC; cdr3_aa: CATRDRGKTQYF